The 20 T cell receptor beta chains listed next were all sequenced from one sample in a study of tumor and adjacent non-tumor tissue in lung cancer. This sample's RNA came from whole unsorted tissue. This non-tumor lung sample came from over 3 cm beyond the tumor edge. A modified ARM-PCR protocol with three rounds of nested PCR amplified TCRbeta. One entry per CDR3 protein, called by TCRdb with MiXCR from the multiplex PCR reads. The sample yields over 80,000 distinct CDR3 sequences, roughly 80% seen once. Input material: distant non-tumor lung tissue. Receptors were obtained from a man between 60 and 75 years old with small cell lung cancer.

Remarks on this clonotype: Compared with germline, one end of the junction differs, possibly owing to a read error. The rearrangement uses TRBV12-3 or TRBV12-4 and TRBJ1-1; D is unclear. This CDR3 is built from 13 residues. The CDR3 protein is CACSLRGEGEVFF. CDR3 sequence (DNA): TGTGCCTGCAGTTTGAGAGGAGAGGGTGAAGTTTTCTTT.

Comments on this clonotype: A read error may produce the germline difference seen at one junction end. V usage is TRBV30 and J usage is TRBJ2-7, with 7 positions matching TRBD1. Germline V CDR1 and CDR2: GTSNPN, SVGIG (reference sequence). This CDR3 contains 14 residues. The CDR3 nucleotides read TGTGCCTGGAGTGTAGGGACAGCCCCCTATGAGCGGTACTTC. Translation: CAWSVGTAPYERYF. The full variable domain, in which reference TRBV30 and TRBJ2-7 provide the parts outside the CDR3, is SQTIHQWPATLVQPVGSPLSLECTVEGTSNPNLYWYRQAAGRGLQLLFYSVGIGQISSEVPQNLSASRPQDRQFILSSKKLLLSDSGFYLCAWSVGTAPYERYFGPGTRLTVT.

This clonotype was seen a handful of times. The chain recombines TRBV2 with TRBJ2-2; maybe TRBD1 (7 bases). In germline, CDR1 is SNHLY, CDR2 FYNNEI. Trimming removed 7 bases at V and 0 bases at J, with 12 bases between. This CDR3 contains 15 residues. CDR3 DNA: TGTGCCAGCAAGGAGGGGGCTACGAACACCGGGGAGCTGTTTTTT. This encodes CASKEGATNTGELFF.

With respect to this clonotype: The junction differs from germline at one of its ends, possibly a read error. The chain links TRBV12-3 or TRBV12-4 to TRBJ2-2, with D perhaps TRBD1 (6 bases). This CDR3 contains 15 residues. Written as DNA, the CDR3 is TGTGTCAGCAGTTTGTCACAGGGAAGCACCGGGGTGCTGCTTTTT. Its translation is CVSSLSQGSTGVLLF.

The chain recombines TRBV29-1 with TRBJ2-5; D not certain. Between the trimmed V and J ends, which lost 2 bases and 5 bases, there was a span of 24 bases. CDR1 is SQVTM, CDR2 ANQGSEA, per germline. The CDR3 spans 17 residues. Written as DNA, the CDR3 is TGCAGCGTTGAAACGGTCGACTCGTGCGAGATGTACGAGACCCAGTACTTC. This translates into CSVETVDSCEMYETQYF.

A word on this clonotype: The missing conserved phenylalanine or tryptophan at the end of this CDR3 makes a read error likely. The V gene is TRBV20-1, the J gene TRBJ2-1, with 7 bases fitting TRBD2. The CDR3 length is 14 residues. The germline gives CDR1 DFQATT, CDR2 SNEGSKA (reference sequence). The CDR3 DNA follows: TGCATTGCTAGAGATCCTAGCGGCTACAATGAGCAGTTCTTA. As protein: CIARDPSGYNEQFL.

As concerns this clonotype: At one end, the junction sequence differs from germline, possibly due to a read error. V is TRBV11-2 and J is TRBJ2-1, with D unresolved. Germline V gives CDR1 SGHAT, CDR2 FQNNGV. The CDR3 is made up of 13 amino acids. CDR3 protein: CTSRLECFGEQFF. CDR3 in DNA: TGTACCAGCAGATTAGAGTGTTTCGGCGAGCAGTTCTTC. The whole variable domain, remainder taken from reference TRBV11-2 and TRBJ2-1, is EAGVAQSPRYKIIEKRQSVAFWCNPISGHATLYWYQQILGQGPKLLIQFQNNGVVDDSQLPKDRFSAERLKGVDSTLKIQPAKLEDSAVYLCTSRLECFGEQFFGPGTRLTVL.

The genes are TRBV11-2 and TRBJ2-2, with 10 bases identical to TRBD2. Germline V gene sequence: CDR1 SGHAT, CDR2 FQNNGV. This CDR3 contains 16 residues. In DNA form, the CDR3 reads TGTGGTAGCAGGGGGCCTAGCGGGAGTGGCACCGGGGAGCTGTTTTTT. It specifies CGSRGPSGSGTGELFF.

Points on this clonotype: Compared with germline, one end of the junction differs, possibly owing to a read error. The chain recombines TRBV6-2 or TRBV6-3 with TRBJ2-1, with D perhaps matching TRBD1 (6 bases). CDR1 and CDR2 from the germline V gene are MNHEY and SVGEGT. CDR3 length: 13 residues. Here the CDR3 reads CVSKGGLGNEQFF. The DNA for the CDR3 is TGTGTCAGCAAAGGGGGATTAGGTAATGAACAGTTCTTC.

The sample holds many counts of this clonotype. The V and J genes are TRBV6-5 and TRBJ2-1; tentatively, D is TRBD1 (5 bases). The germline gives CDR1 MNHEY, CDR2 SVGAGI. There are 14 residues in the CDR3. The ends were cut back, 8 bases at V and 8 bases at J, with 19 bases in the middle. CDR3 protein: CASAPGDSRDEQFF. CDR3 sequence (DNA): TGTGCCAGCGCCCCGGGTGACAGTAGGGATGAGCAGTTCTTC.

As for this clonotype: This likely comes from a read error, as the CDR3 has no conserved phenylalanine or tryptophan at its end. V and J are TRBV13 and TRBJ1-6; D gene unclear. This CDR3 has 17 amino acids. The germline gives CDR1 PRHDT, CDR2 FYEKMQ (reference sequence). This chain's CDR3 is CASSQNDGSFYNPPLHI. The CDR3, as DNA: TGTGCCAGCAGCCAAAACGACGGAAGCTTCTATAATCCACCCCTCCACATT.

In regard to this clonotype: The junction departs from germline at one end; a sequencing error may be responsible. The chain has TRBV11-2 and TRBJ1-6, with D tentatively TRBD1 (5 bases). The germline CDR1 and CDR2 sequences are SGHAT and FQNNGV. The CDR3 spans 14 residues. For the CDR3, the DNA is TGTGCCAGCAGCTTAACAGGCGATAGTTCACTCCTCCACTTT. This translates into CASSLTGDSSLLHF.

Regarding this clonotype: A much larger clone differs from this one at a single base, so this may be a read error. The genes are TRBV20-1 and TRBJ2-3; TRBD2 aligns across 8 bases. Unmatched junction bases numbered 9, after V lost 3 bases and J lost 4 bases. The CDR3 covers 15 residues. Germline V lookup: CDR1 DFQATT, CDR2 SNEGSKA (reference sequence). DNA for the CDR3: TGCAGTGCTAGGGGACTAGAGGGAGTTGCAGATACGCAGTATTTT. Translated: CSARGLEGVADTQYF.

There are a few counts of this clonotype. As the CDR3 is not closed by the conserved phenylalanine or tryptophan, this likely results from a read error. The V call is TRBV6-5, the J call TRBJ2-1, with D perhaps TRBD1 or TRBD2 (5 bases each). In germline, CDR1 is MNHEY, CDR2 SVGAGI. CDR3 length: 15 residues. The CDR3 here is CASSYSGGVGNEQFL. In DNA form, the CDR3 reads TGTGCTAGCAGTTACTCTGGGGGAGTAGGTAATGAGCAGTTCTTA.

The chain combines TRBV11-3 with TRBJ1-2, with D possibly being TRBD1 (6 bases). The germline V gene has CDR1 SGHNT and CDR2 YENEEA. The CDR3 is 18 residues long. V lost 1 base, J lost 4 bases, and 22 bases lay in between. The CDR3 DNA follows: TGTGCCAGCAGCTTAGGTTTTGTGGCAGGGGTGGAATTCTATGGCTACACCTTC. The encoded protein is CASSLGFVAGVEFYGYTF.

As regards this clonotype: A clone one base away is much larger, so this may be a read error. This sequence joins TRBV5-1 and TRBJ2-6, with a weak D call TRBD1 (5 bases). The CDR3 consists of 17 residues. Germline V gives CDR1 SGHRS, CDR2 YFSETQ. The CDR3 coding sequence is TGCGCCAACAGCCTATTTAACGCAGGGTCTGGGGCCAACGTCCTGACTTTC. Translated, it gives CANSLFNAGSGANVLTF.

A note on this clonotype: At one end the junction does not follow the germline gene, possibly because of a read error. The chain links TRBV14 to TRBJ2-1; TRBD1 aligns across 9 bases. The CDR3 extends over 17 amino acids. The germline CDR1 and CDR2 sequences are SGHDN and FVKESK. CDR3 amino acids: CASSPGWGQGSYNAQFF. The DNA for the CDR3 is TGTGCCAGCAGCCCAGGGTGGGGACAGGGTAGCTACAATGCGCAGTTCTTC.

This chain connects TRBV10-2 to TRBJ2-1; no firm D call. CDR3 length: 13 amino acids. The germline V gene encodes CDR1 WSHSY and CDR2 SAAADI. The V gene lost 8 bases and the J gene lost 9 bases, with 17 bases spanning the gap. The CDR3 protein is CASCKTDQGEQFF. For the CDR3, the DNA is TGCGCCAGCTGCAAGACTGACCAAGGTGAGCAGTTCTTC.

About this clonotype: The junction differs from germline at one of its ends, possibly a read error. The J gene is TRBJ1-1, the V gene TRBV12-3 or TRBV12-4; the D gene is possibly TRBD1 (5 bases). This CDR3 has 14 amino acids. In DNA form, the CDR3 reads TGTGCCAGCTGTTTAGGGGCAGGTTACACTGAAGCTTTCTTT. This encodes CASCLGAGYTEAFF.

Details on this clonotype: The missing conserved phenylalanine or tryptophan at the end of this CDR3 makes a read error likely. This chain's CDR3 is CASSYSTWGLGDNEQFL. The DNA of the CDR3 is TGTGCCAGCAGTTACTCGACCTGGGGACTAGGGGACAATGAGCAGTTCCTC. V gene TRBV6-5 combines with J gene TRBJ2-1; 8 nucleotides match TRBD2. The length of the CDR3 is 17 residues. Per the germline V gene, CDR1 is MNHEY and CDR2 is SVGAGI. The J segment lost 5 bases and the V segment lost 0 bases, leaving 9 bases of the junction unmatched.